This paragraph reports one TCR beta chain. This clone is identified as medium-sized (0.01 to 0.1%). Its recognized antigen is unknown. It has no much larger one-base neighbor in the sample; base qualities were not kept. RNA was extracted from the peptide-stimulated T cells with an RNeasy Mini Kit as input for TCR beta CDR3 sequencing. The immunoSEQ platform was used at survey-level resolution to carry out TCR Vbeta CDR3 sequencing. The paper's processing steps were these. Sequence results were analyzed and compiled with immunoSEQ ANALYZER v3.0. In its TCRdb copy, this immuneACCESS table keeps in-frame sequences only and misses some clones. Where compared with another copy, unresolved V genes explain less than half of these, and the others have no known cause. That table supplies the V and J calls and clone size; D and trimming were determined from the DNA. Recorded for this sample are about 1,800 clones; under 25% of them occurred a single time. The top ten hold approximately 40% of the sample.

This entry is derived from a study of personalized T cell therapy for brain tumors listed by TCRdb under 2021. About the full investigation: To find peptides restricted to tumors, the investigators applied a proteogenomic strategy integrating mass spectrometry proteomics and sequencing of tumor DNA/RNA.

From the cysteine up to the phenylalanine, the CDR3 has a length of 16 residues. The kept DNA is CDR3 alone, 48 bases in frame from the first base. Between the V and J ends, shortened by 8 bases and 0 bases respectively, the junction contains 16 bases. CDR1 and CDR2 are drawn from the germline V gene (reference sequence): LNHDA, SQIVND. Ficoll density gradient centrifugation was used to isolate PBMCs, and IL-4 and GM-CSF were used to differentiate adherent monocytes into dendritic cells. Non-adherent cells were co-cultured with irradiated peptide-loaded DCs at a 1:10 ratio, and the proliferating cells were restimulated on day 7 with fresh peptide-loaded DCs. Culture cytokines were IL-6, IL-7, IL-12 and IL-15 for the first stimulation, IL-7 plus IL-2 for the second, and IL-2 alone for the third. The expanded cells used for TCR sequencing were cryopreserved before use.

The sample was a T cell product expanded with peptides in culture. The chain couples TRBV19 to TRBJ2-2; the D gene assignment is ambiguous. The origin of this receptor is a human donor with medulloblastoma. CDR3 protein: CASLGGAATNTGELFF. The DNA reads TGTGCCAGTTTAGGCGGCGCGGCGACGAACACCGGGGAGCTGTTTTTT. Joined to the reference TRBV19 and TRBJ2-2 proteins, this CDR3 gives the full variable domain: DGGITQSPKYLFRKEGQNVTLSCEQNLNHDAMYWYRQDPGQGLRLIYYSQIVNDFQKGDIAEGYSVSREKKESFPLTVTSAQKNPTAFYLCASLGGAATNTGELFFGEGSRLTVL.